The 23 T cell receptor beta chains in this list originate from one sample, sequenced in a study of sequential checkpoint blockade in melanoma. Here immunoSEQ multiplex PCR was the method, and the copy in TCRdb shows in-frame clones only, minus some. Of roughly 20,000 clones in the sample, 26% were seen once. Noted treatment: randomized to nivolumab then ipilimumab (arm A) or the reverse (arm B). Sequences were derived from tumor tissue (inferred from file names), sampled from a patient given nivolumab and ipilimumab in sequence. The receptors were gathered from a human donor with melanoma.

This rearrangement joins TRBV30 to TRBJ2-7, with D possibly matching TRBD2 (5 bases). Trimming shortened V by 3 bases and J by 2 bases, and 11 bases separated the two germline ends. From germline, CDR1 is GTSNPN and CDR2 SVGIG (reference sequence). The CDR3 spans 13 residues. CDR3 amino acids: CAWSAGGPYEQYF. The CDR3 coding sequence is TGTGCCTGGAGCGCCGGAGGTCCCTACGAGCAGTACTTC.

Details on this clone: The junction departs from the called germline gene at one end, perhaps through a read error. The V gene is TRBV28, the J gene TRBJ1-1; D is undetermined. CDR1 and CDR2 (germline): MDHEN, SYDVKM. The CDR3 has 14 amino acids. CDR3 DNA: TGTGCCAGCAGATTATCAGTTACGAACACTGAAGCTTTCTTT. Its translation is CASRLSVTNTEAFF.

This clone has more than one count but fewer than ten. The V call is TRBV11-3, the J call TRBJ2-1, with 12 bases fitting TRBD2. Germline CDR1 is SGHNT and CDR2 is YENEEA. Trimming took 2 bases from V and 7 from J; bases not matched to a gene: 3. The CDR3 has 15 residues. The CDR3 is CASSLLAGGRNEQFF. The CDR3 DNA reads TGTGCCAGCAGCTTACTAGCGGGGGGGAGGAATGAGCAGTTCTTC. The entire variable domain, with the rest obtained from reference TRBV11-3 and TRBJ2-1, is as follows: EAGVVQSPRYKIIEKKQPVAFWCNPISGHNTLYWYLQNLGQGPELLIRYENEEAVDDSQLPKDRFSAERLKGVDSTLKIQPAELGDSAVYLCASSLLAGGRNEQFFGPGTRLTVL.

This clone has a count of ten or more. CDR3 in amino acids: CASSQWDGYNQPQHF. Written as DNA, the CDR3 is TGTGCCAGCAGCCAGTGGGACGGCTACAATCAGCCCCAGCATTTT. The chain recombines TRBV11-3 with TRBJ1-5; maybe TRBD1 (5 bases). The germline V and J ends were trimmed by 5 bases and 3 bases, with 14 bases remaining between them. Germline loops: CDR1 SGHNT, CDR2 YENEEA. This CDR3 has 15 amino acids.

This clone is medium-sized. This chain connects TRBV6-8 to TRBJ1-1, with D perhaps TRBD1 (6 bases). Germline CDR1 is MNHGY and CDR2 is SAAAGT. V lost 10 bases and J 1 base, leaving 10 bases between the germline ends. CDR3 length: 12 amino acids. The CDR3 coding sequence is TGTGCCACCTCAGGGGCGAACACTGAAGCTTTCTTT. The encoded protein is CATSGANTEAFF.

This clone was seen a few times. The rearrangement joins TRBV23-1 to TRBJ1-2, with D hard to call. TRBV23-1 is noted as an ORF with a role that remains uncertain. CDR3 length equals 13 residues. Trimming took 6 bases from V and 8 from J, leaving 16 bases between them. CDR3 bases: TGCGCCAGCAGCGCCTCTCGGGCGCGAGGCTACACCTTC. Amino acids: CASSASRARGYTF.

This clone appeared a few times. This chain joins TRBV19 and TRBJ1-2; D is ambiguous. Trimming stripped 5 bases from V and 4 bases from J, with 8 bases between. The CDR3 runs 12 residues. Germline values: CDR1 LNHDA, CDR2 SQIVND (reference sequence). In DNA, the CDR3 is TGTGCCAGTAGTGTGGGGATCTATGGCTACACCTTC. Translating gives CASSVGIYGYTF.

This clone was counted ten times or more. The chain uses TRBV28 and TRBJ1-2; TRBD1 might be the D (6 bases). The CDR3 consists of 12 residues. V was pared by 2 bases and J by 8 bases, with 9 bases between. From germline, CDR1 is MDHEN and CDR2 SYDVKM. CDR3 in amino acids: CASSLGGGGYTF. In DNA form, the CDR3 reads TGTGCCAGCAGTTTAGGGGGCGGCGGCTACACCTTC.

In this sample, this clone turned up once. This chain connects TRBV19 to TRBJ2-2; 8 bases line up with TRBD1. The CDR3 covers 14 residues. J lost 4 bases, V lost 10 bases, and 8 bases had no gene match. The germline V gene has CDR1 LNHDA and CDR2 SQIVND (reference sequence). CDR3 coding DNA: TGTGCCACCGGACAGGGAGGCGGCACCGGGGAGCTGTTTTTT. Translation: CATGQGGGTGELFF.

This clone came up many times. The rearrangement uses TRBV11-3 and TRBJ2-5; D is ambiguous. Germline CDR1 is SGHNT and CDR2 is YENEEA. CDR3 length: 14 amino acids. V lost 2 bases and J lost 1, with 8 bases in between. In DNA, the CDR3 is TGTGCCAGCAGCTTATACCACGTCCAAGAGACCCAGTACTTC. Protein product: CASSLYHVQETQYF.

The rearrangement links TRBV19 to TRBJ2-3; 7 bases fit TRBD2. Per the germline V gene, CDR1 is LNHDA and CDR2 is SQIVND (reference sequence). There are 15 residues in the CDR3. The trim removed 3 bases at V and 3 bases at J, leaving 6 bases unmatched. The CDR3 loop reads CASSIGGGKTDTQYF. The CDR3 region has the DNA TGTGCCAGTAGTATCGGGGGAGGGAAGACAGATACGCAGTATTTT.

This clone occurred a few times. The J gene is TRBJ1-1, the V gene TRBV19; a weak D match, TRBD1 (5 bases). The V gene's germline CDR1 is LNHDA and CDR2 SQIVND (reference sequence). CDR3 length: 13 residues. V lost 6 bases and J lost 1, with 9 bases in between. The CDR3 loop reads CASRGRGNTEAFF. CDR3 in DNA: TGTGCCAGTAGGGGACGGGGGAACACTGAAGCTTTCTTT.

The chain carries TRBV23-1 and TRBJ1-2; D is ambiguous. TRBV23-1 is placed among ORFs of uncertain function. CDR3 length: 13 amino acids. V was shortened by 6 bases and J by 8 bases, with 16 bases between the two germline ends. This CDR3 is CASSPTVFRGYTF. The DNA of the CDR3 is TGCGCCAGCAGCCCGACCGTGTTTCGAGGCTACACCTTC.

The chain is built from TRBV28 and TRBJ1-5; a weak D match, TRBD1 (6 bases). The germline V and J ends were trimmed by 3 bases and 0 bases, with 15 bases remaining between them. The CDR3 is 17 amino acids. CDR1 and CDR2 (germline): MDHEN, SYDVKM. As DNA, the CDR3 is TGTGCCAGCAGTTTGGCTATCGGACAGAATAGCAATCAGCCCCAGCATTTT. Translated, it gives CASSLAIGQNSNQPQHF.

This clone was observed a handful of times. V and J are TRBV11-3 and TRBJ2-1; 8 bases match TRBD1. The length of the CDR3 is 15 residues. The junction had 10 bases not matched to a gene; V was cut back by 5 bases and J by 7 bases. Germline V gives CDR1 SGHNT, CDR2 YENEEA. CDR3 sequence reads: CASSHRQGRGNEQFF. The CDR3 DNA sequence: TGTGCCAGCAGCCATAGACAGGGGAGAGGGAATGAGCAGTTCTTC.

The V call is TRBV6-8, the J call TRBJ2-7, with no clear D. V was cut by 6 bases and J by 3 bases, with 15 bases left in between. The germline V gene encodes CDR1 MNHGY and CDR2 SAAAGT. This CDR3 is built from 14 residues. The CDR3 bases are TGTGCCAGCAGGTCTCGCGGAACGGACTACGAGCAGTACTTC. It specifies CASRSRGTDYEQYF.

This chain uses TRBV5-1 with TRBJ2-1; 8 bases match TRBD2. The CDR3 covers 16 residues. Trimming at V came to 0 bases and at J to 7 bases, leaving 9 bases not matched to a gene. Germline CDR1 is SGHRS and CDR2 is YFSETQ. The CDR3 DNA sequence: TGCGCCAGCAGCTTGGTTCCGCGGGGGGTCACTAATGAGCAGTTCTTC. Encoded protein: CASSLVPRGVTNEQFF.

This chain links TRBV11-3 with TRBJ2-1, with 7 bases fitting TRBD2. The germline V gene encodes CDR1 SGHNT and CDR2 YENEEA. Trimming at V came to 5 bases and at J to 2 bases, leaving 9 bases not matched to a gene. The CDR3 runs to 16 residues. CDR3: CASSPPSGQAYNEQFF. The CDR3 bases are TGTGCCAGCAGCCCCCCTAGCGGACAAGCCTACAATGAGCAGTTCTTC.

The chain carries TRBV6-8 and TRBJ1-1; the D gene is possibly TRBD1 (6 bases). V shed 2 bases and J shed 0 bases, with 13 bases lying between them. From germline, CDR1 is MNHGY and CDR2 SAAAGT. The CDR3 totals 16 residues. Written as DNA, the CDR3 is TGTGCCAGCAGTTACCGCCAAAGGGGGGTGAACACTGAAGCTTTCTTT. Translated, it gives CASSYRQRGVNTEAFF.

The J gene is TRBJ2-7, the V gene TRBV6-8; D not certain. CDR1 is MNHGY, CDR2 SAAAGT, per germline. The CDR3 covers 12 residues. V dropped 6 bases and J dropped 3 bases, with 9 bases sitting between them. Written as DNA, the CDR3 is TGTGCCAGCAGCTTCTTTGTCTACGAGCAGTACTTC. Translation gives CASSFFVYEQYF.

J is TRBJ2-7 and V is TRBV19; a weak D match, TRBD2 (6 bases). The V gene lost 8 bases and the J gene lost 3 bases, with 17 bases spanning the gap. Germline V CDR1 and CDR2: LNHDA, SQIVND (reference sequence). The CDR3 is 14 amino acids. In DNA form, the CDR3 reads TGTGCCAGTCGCGTGGGGGGAAATGTCTACGAGCAGTACTTC. Its translation is CASRVGGNVYEQYF.

This clone appeared many times. The chain recombines TRBV9 with TRBJ1-1; D is perhaps TRBD1 (5 bases). CDR3 length: 15 residues. CDR1 is SGDLS, CDR2 YYNGEE, per germline. V lost 0 bases and J 2 bases, leaving 11 bases between the germline ends. CDR3 sequence: CASSVGIGGNTEAFF. Here the CDR3 DNA reads TGTGCCAGCAGCGTAGGAATTGGGGGTAACACTGAAGCTTTCTTT.

J is TRBJ2-2 and V is TRBV19, with 9 bases that match TRBD1. J was trimmed by 4 bases and V by 5 bases; bases with no gene match: 11. Germline assignment: CDR1 LNHDA and CDR2 SQIVND (reference sequence). The CDR3 extends over 17 amino acids. The CDR3 sequence: CASSYLQGAVVTGELFF. The DNA for the CDR3 is TGTGCCAGTAGTTACTTACAGGGGGCGGTAGTCACCGGGGAGCTGTTTTTT.